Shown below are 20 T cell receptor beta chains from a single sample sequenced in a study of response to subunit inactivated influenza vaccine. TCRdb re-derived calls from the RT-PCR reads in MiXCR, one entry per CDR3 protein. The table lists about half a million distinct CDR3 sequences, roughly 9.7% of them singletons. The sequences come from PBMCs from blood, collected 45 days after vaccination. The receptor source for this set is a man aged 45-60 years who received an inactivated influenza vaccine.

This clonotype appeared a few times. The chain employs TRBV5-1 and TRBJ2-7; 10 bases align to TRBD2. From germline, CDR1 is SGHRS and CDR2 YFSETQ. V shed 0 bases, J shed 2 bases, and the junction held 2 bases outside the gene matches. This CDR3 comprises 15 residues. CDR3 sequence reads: CASSLDSGGAYEQYF. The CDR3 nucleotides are TGCGCCAGCAGCTTGGACAGCGGGGGGGCCTACGAGCAGTACTTC.

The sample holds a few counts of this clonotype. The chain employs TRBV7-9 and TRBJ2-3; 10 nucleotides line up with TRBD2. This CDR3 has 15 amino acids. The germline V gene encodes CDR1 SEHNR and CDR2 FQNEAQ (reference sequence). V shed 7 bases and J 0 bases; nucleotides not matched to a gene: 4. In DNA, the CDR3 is TGTGCCAGCAACCTACTAGCGGGGAGCACAGATACGCAGTATTTT. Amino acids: CASNLLAGSTDTQYF.

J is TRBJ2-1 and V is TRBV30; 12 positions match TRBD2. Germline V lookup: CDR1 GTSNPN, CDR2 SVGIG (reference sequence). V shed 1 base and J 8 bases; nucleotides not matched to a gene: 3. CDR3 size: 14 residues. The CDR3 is CAWSGLAGVDEQFF. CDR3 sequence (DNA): TGTGCCTGGAGTGGACTAGCGGGAGTCGATGAGCAGTTCTTC.

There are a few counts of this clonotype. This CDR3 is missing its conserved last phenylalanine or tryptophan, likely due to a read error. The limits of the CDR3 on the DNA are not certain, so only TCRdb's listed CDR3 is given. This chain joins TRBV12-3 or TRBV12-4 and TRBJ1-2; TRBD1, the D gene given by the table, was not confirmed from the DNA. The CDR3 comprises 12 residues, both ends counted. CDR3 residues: CASSSGTEGLQS.

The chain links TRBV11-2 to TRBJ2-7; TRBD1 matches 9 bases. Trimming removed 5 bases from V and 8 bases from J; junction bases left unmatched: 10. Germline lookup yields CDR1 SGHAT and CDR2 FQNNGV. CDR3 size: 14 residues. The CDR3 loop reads CASSPGTGSSKQYF. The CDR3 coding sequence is TGTGCCAGCAGCCCCGGGACAGGGAGCTCTAAGCAGTACTTC.

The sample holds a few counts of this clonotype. The CDR3 sequence: CATGWGESRSEQYF. As DNA, the CDR3 is TGTGCCACCGGGTGGGGGGAAAGTAGGAGCGAGCAGTACTTC. The rearrangement links TRBV6-1 to TRBJ2-7; weak D call: TRBD2 (6 bases). Germline-derived CDR1 and CDR2 are MNHNS and SASEGT. V dropped 10 bases and J dropped 6 bases, with 22 bases sitting between them. The CDR3 is made up of 14 amino acids.

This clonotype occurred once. The CDR3: CASSGGASYNSPLHF. The DNA for the CDR3 is TGTGCCAGCAGCGGGGGGGCCTCCTATAATTCACCCCTCCACTTT. The rearrangement uses TRBV7-9 and TRBJ1-6; possibly TRBD1 for D (6 bases). The CDR3 sequence is 15 residues long. The germline V and J ends were trimmed by 5 bases and 0 bases, with 8 bases remaining between them. From germline, CDR1 is SEHNR and CDR2 FQNEAQ (reference sequence). Combining the CDR3 with reference TRBV7-9 and TRBJ1-6 gives the whole variable domain DTGVSQNPRHKITKRGQNVTFRCDPISEHNRLYWYRQTLGQGPEFLTYFQNEAQLEKSRLLSDRFSAERPKGSFSTLEIQRTEQGDSAMYLCASSGGASYNSPLHFGNGTRLTVT.

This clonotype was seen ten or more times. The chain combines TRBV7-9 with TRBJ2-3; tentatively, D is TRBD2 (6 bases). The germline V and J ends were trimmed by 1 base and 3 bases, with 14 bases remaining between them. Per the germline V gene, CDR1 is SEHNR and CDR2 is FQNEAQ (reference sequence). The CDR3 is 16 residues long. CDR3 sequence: CASSLGAGTVTDTQYF. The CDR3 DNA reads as TGTGCCAGCAGCTTAGGGGCGGGAACGGTAACAGATACGCAGTATTTT.

The CDR3 region is CASSLASGSAEQFF. In DNA form, the CDR3 reads TGTGCCAGCAGCTTAGCGAGCGGGAGTGCTGAGCAGTTCTTC. The chain combines TRBV7-3 with TRBJ2-1; 8 bases agree with TRBD2. Germline trimming cut 2 bases from V and 9 bases from J; bases unmatched to any gene: 6. Germline CDR1 and CDR2: SGHTA and FQGTGA. The CDR3 has 14 amino acids.

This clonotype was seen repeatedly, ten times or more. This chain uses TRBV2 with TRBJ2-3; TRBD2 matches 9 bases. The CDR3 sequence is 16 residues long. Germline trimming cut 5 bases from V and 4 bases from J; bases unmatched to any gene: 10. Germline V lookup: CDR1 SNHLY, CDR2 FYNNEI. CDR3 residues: CASSHDGGLASDTQYF. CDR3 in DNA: TGTGCCAGCAGTCACGACGGGGGACTAGCCTCAGATACGCAGTATTTT.

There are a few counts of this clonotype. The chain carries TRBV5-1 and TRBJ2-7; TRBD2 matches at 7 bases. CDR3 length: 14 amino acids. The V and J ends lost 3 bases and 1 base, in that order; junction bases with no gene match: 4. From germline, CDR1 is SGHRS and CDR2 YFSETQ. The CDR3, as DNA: TGCGCCAGCAGCTCCAGCGGGGCATCCTACGAGCAGTACTTC. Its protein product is CASSSSGASYEQYF. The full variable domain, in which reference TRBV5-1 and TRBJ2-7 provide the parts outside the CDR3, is KAGVTQTPRYLIKTRGQQVTLSCSPISGHRSVSWYQQTPGQGLQFLFEYFSETQRNKGNFPGRFSGRQFSNSRSEMNVSTLELGDSALYLCASSSSGASYEQYFGPGTRLTVT.

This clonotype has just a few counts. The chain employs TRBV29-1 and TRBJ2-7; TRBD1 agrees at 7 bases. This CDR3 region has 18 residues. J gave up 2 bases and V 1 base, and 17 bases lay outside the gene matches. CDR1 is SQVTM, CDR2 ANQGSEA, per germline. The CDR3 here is CSVEGFEGHRGSTYEQYF. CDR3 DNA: TGCAGCGTTGAAGGATTTGAAGGGCACAGGGGATCCACCTACGAGCAGTACTTC.

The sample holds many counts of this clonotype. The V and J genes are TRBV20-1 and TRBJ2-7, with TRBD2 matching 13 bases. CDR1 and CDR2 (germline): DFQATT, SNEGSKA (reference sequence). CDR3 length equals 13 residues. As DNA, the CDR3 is TGCGGGGGACTAGCGGGAAGCTCCTACGAGCAGTACTTC. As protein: CGGLAGSSYEQYF.

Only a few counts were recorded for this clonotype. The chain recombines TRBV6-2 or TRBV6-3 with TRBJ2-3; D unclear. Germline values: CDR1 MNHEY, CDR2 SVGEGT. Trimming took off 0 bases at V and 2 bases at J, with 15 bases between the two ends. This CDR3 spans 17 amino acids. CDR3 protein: CASSYSFPISTTDTQYF. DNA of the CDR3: TGTGCCAGCAGTTACTCCTTCCCGATTTCGACCACAGATACGCAGTATTTT.

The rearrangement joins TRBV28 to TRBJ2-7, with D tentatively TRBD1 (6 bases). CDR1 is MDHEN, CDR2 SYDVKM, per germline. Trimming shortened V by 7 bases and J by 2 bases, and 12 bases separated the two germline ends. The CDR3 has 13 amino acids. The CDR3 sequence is CASINTGTYEQYF. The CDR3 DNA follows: TGTGCCAGCATAAACACAGGGACCTACGAGCAGTACTTC.

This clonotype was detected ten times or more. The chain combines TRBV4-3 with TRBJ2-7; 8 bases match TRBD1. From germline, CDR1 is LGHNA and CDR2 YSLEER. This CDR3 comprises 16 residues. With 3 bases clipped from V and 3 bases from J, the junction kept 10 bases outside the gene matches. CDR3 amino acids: CASSHRRTGSGYEQYF. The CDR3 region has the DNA TGCGCCAGCAGCCACAGACGGACAGGGTCCGGCTACGAGCAGTACTTC.

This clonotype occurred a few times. The CDR3 here is CSVPGRSYEQYF. Written as DNA, the CDR3 is TGCAGTGTCCCGGGACGGTCCTACGAGCAGTACTTC. The rearrangement joins TRBV20-1 to TRBJ2-7; D possibly uses TRBD1 or TRBD2 (5 bases each). V lost 7 bases and J lost 1, with 11 bases in between. Per the germline V gene, CDR1 is DFQATT and CDR2 is SNEGSKA (reference sequence). There are 12 residues in the CDR3.

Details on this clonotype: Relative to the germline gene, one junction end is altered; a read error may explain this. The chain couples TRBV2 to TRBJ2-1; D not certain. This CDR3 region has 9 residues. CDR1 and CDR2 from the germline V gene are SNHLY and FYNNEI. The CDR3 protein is CASSEPEYF. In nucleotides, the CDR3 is TGTGCCAGCAGTGAGCCCGAATACTTC.

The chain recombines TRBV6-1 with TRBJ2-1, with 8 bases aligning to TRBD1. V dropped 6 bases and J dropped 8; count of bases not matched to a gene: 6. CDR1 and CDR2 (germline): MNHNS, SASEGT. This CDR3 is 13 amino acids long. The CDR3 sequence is CASRSTGADEQFF. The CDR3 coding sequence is TGTGCCAGCAGATCGACAGGGGCAGATGAGCAGTTCTTC.

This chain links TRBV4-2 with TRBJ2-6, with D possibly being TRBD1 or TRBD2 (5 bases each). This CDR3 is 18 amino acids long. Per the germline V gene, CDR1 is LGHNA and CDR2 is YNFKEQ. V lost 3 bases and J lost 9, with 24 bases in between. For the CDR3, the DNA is TGTGCCAGCAGCCAGTCGAGGACGTCGGCTCTGAGGGGCAACGTCCTGACTTTC. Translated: CASSQSRTSALRGNVLTF.